A single T cell receptor beta chain is shown here with its context. This clonotype was seen a handful of times. There is no known antigen for this receptor. Relative to the germline gene, one junction end is altered; a read error may explain this. Amplification of TCR beta CDR3 regions was carried out from RNA transcripts. A first-round RT-PCR of the TCR CDR3 used the HTBI primer set with the Qiagen OneStep RT-PCR kit. Libraries were constructed in a second round of multiplex PCR, after which size selection and purification were performed. Libraries were sequenced paired-end with 100 bp reads on an Illumina HiSeq2000. In the original analysis: SOAPnuke was used to process the raw data, throwing out any read that contained adapters or uncalled bases, had a mean Phred below 15, or lacked an exact constant-primer or identifier match. COPE v1.2.5 was used to merge the high-quality paired reads, and each unique nucleotide sequence was defined as a clonotype. Clonotypes were aligned to IMGT TRBV, TRBD and TRBJ reference segments using MiTCR v1.1. Analysis was restricted to V-J combinations with a frequency above 0.0001, which covered 98% to 99.2% of repertoires. The TCS score was defined as F50 (clonal expansion) divided by E x V (chaos), with BLOSUM62-based TCRdist calculated between CDR3 peptides within each V-J. Welch's t-statistics and random forest reduced just over 500 V-J features to 13, which were used in a naive Bayes classifier (R e1071). TCRdb redid the processing of the public reads, applying fastp at Q25 and MiXCR, and retained in-frame beta chains. CDR3 protein duplicates are merged, each entry listing the most common genes and DNA. These V and J calls rely on TCRdb rather than the paper's analysis. The sample table contains about 270,000 distinct CDR3 sequences; only one count was recorded for around 20% of them. The leading ten clones occupy around 65% of the sample.

The CDR3 measures 14 amino acids from cysteine to phenylalanine. The CDR3 DNA has 42 bases and is translated from base 1. CDR1 and CDR2, per the germline V gene (reference sequence), are GTSNPN and SVGIG. Moderately to severely active disease, a Clinical Activity Score of at least 3, a NOSPECS grade of at least 4, and a duration under 3 months were present in ophthalmopathy patients. Exclusion was applied to patients with uncontrolled infections, other autoimmune diseases, pregnancy or lactation. Diagnoses relied on clinical symptoms, serum thyroxine and TRAb, thyroid ultrasound and orbital computed tomography. PBMCs were separated from around 9.1 ml of fresh peripheral blood using Ficoll-Paque density gradient centrifugation. Trizol reagent was used to extract total RNA, and RNA quality was then checked on an Agilent 2100 Bioanalyzer. The sample is drawn from a study of T cells in Graves' hyperthyroidism and ophthalmopathy (dated by TCRdb to between 2018 and 2020). For the study in its entirety: Peripheral blood samples were taken at initial diagnosis, before any treatment was given. A discovery cohort of about a hundred patients, 43 with Graves' ophthalmopathy and approximately 55 with stable Graves' hyperthyroidism, was used to find distinguishing TCR V-J signatures. Prospective prediction of ophthalmopathy was tested in an independent validation cohort consisting of 18 to 20 hyperthyroidism patients and around 16 patients who later progressed to ophthalmopathy. The 80 to 100 discovery patients were randomly divided into training and test sets at a 7:3 ratio. The study also compared thyroid tissue and blood T-cell repertoires from roughly 6 Graves' hyperthyroidism patients. After sampling, hyperthyroidism patients received methimazole starting at 30 mg daily, and ophthalmopathy patients received high-dose intravenous methylprednisolone. According to the paper, TCR Vbeta CDR3 sequencing was carried out on around 140 peripheral blood samples, which came from more than 40 ophthalmopathy, about 75 hyperthyroidism and approximately 17 progressor patients. Study-wide findings and limitations: Sample size was not statistically predetermined, and investigators were not blinded to group allocation. In validation, the model predicted progression to ophthalmopathy a median of around 6.5 months before onset, with about 64% sensitivity and almost 75% specificity. Blood samples also contained most of the expanded thyroid clonotypes (frequency above 0.001), which suggests that blood repertoires may reflect thyroid immune responses. A 13 V-J signature model separated ophthalmopathy from stable hyperthyroidism, with about 88% sensitivity and just under 84% specificity in cross-validation and 80%/75% in testing.

Sequencing was performed on blood. The receptor was isolated from a man under 40 with Graves' ophthalmopathy. The V gene is TRBV30 and the J gene is TRBJ1-6; no D gene call is confident. The DNA is as follows: TGTGCCTGGAGTGGGGAATCTAATAATCCACCCCTCCACTTT. Translated, it gives CAWSGESNNPPLHF.